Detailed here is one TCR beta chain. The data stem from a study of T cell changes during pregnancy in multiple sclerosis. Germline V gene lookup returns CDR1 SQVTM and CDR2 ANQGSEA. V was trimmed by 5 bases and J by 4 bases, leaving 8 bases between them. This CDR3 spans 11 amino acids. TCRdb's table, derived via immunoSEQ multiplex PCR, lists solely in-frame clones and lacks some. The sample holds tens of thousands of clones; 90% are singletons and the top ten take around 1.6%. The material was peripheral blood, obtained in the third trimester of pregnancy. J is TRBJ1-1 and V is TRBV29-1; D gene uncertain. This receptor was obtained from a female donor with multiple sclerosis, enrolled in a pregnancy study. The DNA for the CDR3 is TGCAGCGTTTCGGGTTTCACTGAAGCTTTCTTT. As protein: CSVSGFTEAFF.